This TCR beta chain was sequenced in a study of shared clonotypes between healthy human individuals. Germline lookup yields CDR1 MNHEY and CDR2 SVGAGI. Trimming removed 5 bases at V and 3 bases at J, with 17 bases between. The length of the CDR3 is 15 residues. Some clones are missing from TCRdb's copy, which holds only in-frame ones; the method was immunoSEQ multiplex PCR. The repertoire consists of millions of clones, with more than 80% occurring once and the leading ten covering about 0.13%. The specimen sequenced was naive CD4+ T cells sorted from blood. Subset meaning: CD45RA+ positively selected. The clonotype comes from a man between 18 and 35 years old in good health. The gene calls are TRBV6-5 and TRBJ2-7, with D perhaps TRBD1 (6 bases). This CDR3 is CASSRGDRHGYEQYF. In DNA form, the CDR3 reads TGTGCCAGCAGTCGCGGAGACAGGCACGGCTACGAGCAGTACTTC.